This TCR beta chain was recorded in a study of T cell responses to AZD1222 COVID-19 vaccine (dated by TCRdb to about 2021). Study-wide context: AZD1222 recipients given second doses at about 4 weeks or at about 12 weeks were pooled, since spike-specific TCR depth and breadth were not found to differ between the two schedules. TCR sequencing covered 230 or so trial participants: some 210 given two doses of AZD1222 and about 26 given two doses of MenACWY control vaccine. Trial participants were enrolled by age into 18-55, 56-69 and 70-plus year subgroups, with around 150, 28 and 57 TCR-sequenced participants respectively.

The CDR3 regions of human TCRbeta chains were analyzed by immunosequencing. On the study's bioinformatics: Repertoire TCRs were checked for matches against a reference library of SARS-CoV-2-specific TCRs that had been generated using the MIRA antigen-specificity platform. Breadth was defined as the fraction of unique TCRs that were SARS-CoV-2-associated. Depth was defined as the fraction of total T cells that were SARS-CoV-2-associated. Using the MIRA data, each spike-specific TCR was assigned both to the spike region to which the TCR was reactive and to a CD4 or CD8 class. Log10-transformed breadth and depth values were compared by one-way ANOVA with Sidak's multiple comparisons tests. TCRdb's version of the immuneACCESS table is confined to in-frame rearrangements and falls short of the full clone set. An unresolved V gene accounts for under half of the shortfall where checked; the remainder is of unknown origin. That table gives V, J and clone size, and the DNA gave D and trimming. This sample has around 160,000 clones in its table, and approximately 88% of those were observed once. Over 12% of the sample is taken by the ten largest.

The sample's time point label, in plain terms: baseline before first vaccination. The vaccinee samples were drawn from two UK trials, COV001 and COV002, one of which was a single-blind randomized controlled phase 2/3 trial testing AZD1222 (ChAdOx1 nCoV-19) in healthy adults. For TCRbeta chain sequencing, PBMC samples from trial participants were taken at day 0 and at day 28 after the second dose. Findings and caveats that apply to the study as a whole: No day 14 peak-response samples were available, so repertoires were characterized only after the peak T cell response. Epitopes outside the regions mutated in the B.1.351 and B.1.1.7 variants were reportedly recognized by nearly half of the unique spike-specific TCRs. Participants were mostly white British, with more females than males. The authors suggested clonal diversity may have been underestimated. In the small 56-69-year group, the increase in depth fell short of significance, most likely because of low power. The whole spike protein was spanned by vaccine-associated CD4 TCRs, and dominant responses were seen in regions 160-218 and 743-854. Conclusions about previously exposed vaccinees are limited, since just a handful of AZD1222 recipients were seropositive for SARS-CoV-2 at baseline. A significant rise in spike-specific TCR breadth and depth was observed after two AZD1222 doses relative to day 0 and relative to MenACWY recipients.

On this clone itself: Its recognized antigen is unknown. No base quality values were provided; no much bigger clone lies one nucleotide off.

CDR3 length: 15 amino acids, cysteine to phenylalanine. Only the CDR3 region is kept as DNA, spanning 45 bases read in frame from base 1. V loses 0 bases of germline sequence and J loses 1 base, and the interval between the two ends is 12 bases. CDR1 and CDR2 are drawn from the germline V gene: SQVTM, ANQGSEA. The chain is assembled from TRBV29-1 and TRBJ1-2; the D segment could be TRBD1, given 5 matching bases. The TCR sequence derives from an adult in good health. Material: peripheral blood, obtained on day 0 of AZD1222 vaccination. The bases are TGCAGCGTTGAAGATCTAGGCAGGGTTAACTATGGCTACACCTTC. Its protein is CSVEDLGRVNYGYTF.